The rows below give T cell receptor beta chains drawn from one sample of a study of Ad26.COV2.S vaccination and SARS-CoV-2 variants. Assay: immunoSEQ multiplex PCR; the TCRdb copy retains only in-frame clones and omits some. This table has about 350,000 clones, more than 75% appearing once. The source was peripheral blood, collected in a trial of Ad26.COV2.S vaccine versus placebo. Source of these receptors: a person between 18 and 60 years old who received the Ad26.COV2.S COVID-19 vaccine or a placebo. Each CDR3 is given with its conserved first and last residue. D genes are given only for firm matches. Clone size is stated in some rows and not others, as once, few, many or a class when expanded.

D gene | clone size | J gene | V gene | CDR3 protein | CDR3 DNA
NA | NA | TRBJ2-1 | TRBV29-1 | CSGGQGSSYNEQFF | TGCAGCGGGGGCCAGGGGAGCTCCTACAATGAGCAGTTCTTC
NA | NA | TRBJ1-3 | TRBV13 | CASSLGPAGNTIYF | TGTGCCAGCAGCTTAGGGCCAGCTGGAAACACCATATATTTT
TRBD2 | NA | TRBJ2-1 | TRBV7-9 | CASSLRTGLAYNEQFF | TGTGCCAGCAGCTTAAGGACGGGACTAGCTTACAATGAGCAGTTCTTC
NA | NA | TRBJ1-5 | TRBV3-1/TRBV3-2 | CASSQSTGHQHF | TGTGCCAGCAGCCAATCGACAGGTCACCAGCATTTT
TRBD2 | NA | TRBJ2-3 | TRBV27 | CASRWTSGNTDTQYF | TGTGCCAGCAGATGGACTAGCGGAAACACAGATACGCAGTATTTT
TRBD1 | NA | TRBJ2-7 | TRBV7-2 | CASSPRGQGLTYEQYF | TGTGCCAGCAGCCCAAGGGGACAGGGGTTAACCTACGAGCAGTACTTC
NA | NA | TRBJ2-5 | TRBV19 | CASSPSNPIEMAQYF | TGTGCCAGTAGTCCCTCTAATCCCATCGAGATGGCCCAGTACTTC
TRBD2 | NA | TRBJ2-1 | TRBV14 | CASSQLGLAGNNEQFF | TGTGCCAGCAGCCAGTTGGGACTAGCGGGTAACAATGAGCAGTTCTTC
NA | NA | TRBJ2-1 | TRBV30 | CAWSIGYGNNEQFF | TGTGCCTGGTCAATCGGTTACGGTAATAATGAGCAGTTCTTC
NA | NA | TRBJ1-2 | TRBV20-1 | CSHSRPDGYTF | TGCAGTCATTCCCGACCGGATGGCTACACCTTC
NA | NA | TRBJ2-7 | TRBV28 | CASSLPGTSSYEQYF | TGTGCCAGCAGTTTACCCGGGACAAGCTCCTACGAGCAGTACTTC
NA | once | TRBJ2-6 | TRBV9 | CASSVTGPGSGANVLTF | TGTGCCAGCAGCGTCACAGGGCCGGGCTCTGGGGCCAACGTCCTGACTTTC
TRBD2 | NA | TRBJ2-2 | TRBV5-6 | CASSSNLAVNTGELFF | TGTGCCAGCAGCTCAAACCTAGCGGTGAACACCGGGGAGCTGTTTTTT
NA | NA | TRBJ2-1 | TRBV6-5 | CASWRDSYNEQFF | TGTGCCAGCTGGCGGGACTCCTACAATGAGCAGTTCTTC
TRBD2 | NA | TRBJ2-1 | TRBV28 | CASSSNRRVLAGYNEQFF | TGTGCCAGCAGTTCGAATCGTCGTGTACTAGCGGGATACAATGAGCAGTTCTTC
TRBD1 | NA | TRBJ1-4 | TRBV4-3 | CASSQLLTGTGFEKLFF | TGCGCCAGCAGCCAACTTTTGACCGGGACAGGGTTTGAAAAACTGTTTTTT
NA | NA | TRBJ2-7 | TRBV2 | CASSVSPTLEQYF | TGTGCCAGCAGTGTGTCCCCGACTCTCGAGCAGTACTTC
NA | NA | TRBJ2-3 | TRBV2 | CASSEALSAYTDTQYF | TGTGCCAGCAGTGAAGCGCTTAGCGCCTACACAGATACGCAGTATTTT
TRBD2 | NA | TRBJ2-1 | TRBV4-2 | CASSLSRDLADNEQFF | TGTGCCAGCAGCCTTTCGCGTGACCTAGCGGACAATGAGCAGTTCTTC
TRBD1 | NA | TRBJ1-1 | TRBV7-9 | CASSPGQGRSAEAFF | TGTGCCAGCAGCCCGGGACAGGGAAGGTCCGCTGAAGCTTTCTTT